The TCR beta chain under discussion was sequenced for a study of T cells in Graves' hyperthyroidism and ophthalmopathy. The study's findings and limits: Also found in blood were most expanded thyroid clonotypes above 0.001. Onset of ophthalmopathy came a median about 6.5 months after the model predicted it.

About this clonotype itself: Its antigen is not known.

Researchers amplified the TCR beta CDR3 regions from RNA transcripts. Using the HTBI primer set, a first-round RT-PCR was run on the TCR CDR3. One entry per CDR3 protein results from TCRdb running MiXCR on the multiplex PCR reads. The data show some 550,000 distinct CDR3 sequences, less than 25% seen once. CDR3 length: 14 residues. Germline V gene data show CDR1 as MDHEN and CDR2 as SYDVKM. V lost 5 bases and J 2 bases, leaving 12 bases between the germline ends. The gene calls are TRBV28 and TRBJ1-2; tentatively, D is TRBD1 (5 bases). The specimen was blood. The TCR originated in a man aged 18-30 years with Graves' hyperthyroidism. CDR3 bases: TGTGCCAGCAGTCTGGGACTCGGGAACTATGGCTACACCTTC. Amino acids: CASSLGLGNYGYTF.